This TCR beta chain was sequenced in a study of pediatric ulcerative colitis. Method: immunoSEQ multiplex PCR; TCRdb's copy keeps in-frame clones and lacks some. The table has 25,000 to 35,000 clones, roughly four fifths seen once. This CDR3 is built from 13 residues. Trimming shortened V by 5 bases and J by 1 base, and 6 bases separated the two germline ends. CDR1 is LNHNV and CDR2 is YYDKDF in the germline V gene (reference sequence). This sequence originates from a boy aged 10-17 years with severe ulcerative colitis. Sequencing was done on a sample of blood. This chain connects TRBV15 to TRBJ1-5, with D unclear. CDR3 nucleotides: TGTGCCACCAGCGGTGGAAGCAATCAGCCCCAGCATTTT. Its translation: CATSGGSNQPQHF.